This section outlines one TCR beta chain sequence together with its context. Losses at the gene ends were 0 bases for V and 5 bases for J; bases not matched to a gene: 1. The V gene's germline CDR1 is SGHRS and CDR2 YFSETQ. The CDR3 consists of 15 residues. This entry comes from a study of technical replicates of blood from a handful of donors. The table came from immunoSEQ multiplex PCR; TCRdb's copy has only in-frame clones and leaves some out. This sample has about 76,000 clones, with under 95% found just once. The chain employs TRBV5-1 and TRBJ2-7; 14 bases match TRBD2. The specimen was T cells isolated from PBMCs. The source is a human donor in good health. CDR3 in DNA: TGCGCCAGCAGCTTGGAGGGACTAGCGGGAGACGAGCAGTACTTC. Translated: CASSLEGLAGDEQYF.